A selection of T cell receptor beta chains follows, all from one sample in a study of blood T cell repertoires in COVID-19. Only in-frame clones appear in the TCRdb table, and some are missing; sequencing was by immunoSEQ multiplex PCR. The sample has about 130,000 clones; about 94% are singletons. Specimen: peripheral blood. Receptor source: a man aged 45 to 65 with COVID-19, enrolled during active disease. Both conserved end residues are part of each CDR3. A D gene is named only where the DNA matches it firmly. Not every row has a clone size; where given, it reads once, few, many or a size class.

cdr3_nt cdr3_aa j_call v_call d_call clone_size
TGTGCCAGCAGTTACTGGGACAGGGAAGGGTCAGAGACCCAGTACTTC CASSYWDREGSETQYF TRBJ2-5 TRBV6-5 TRBD1 .
TGTGCCAGCTCACGAGGGACTAGCGGGAGTGAGACCCAGTACTTC CASSRGTSGSETQYF TRBJ2-5 TRBV18 TRBD2 .
TGTGCCAGCAGCCAAACGCGGGGCCCCGACGAGACCCAGTACTTC CASSQTRGPDETQYF TRBJ2-5 TRBV7-9 . few
TGTGCCAGCTCATTAGGCGGGAACACCGGGGAGCTGTTTTTT CASSLGGNTGELFF TRBJ2-2 TRBV18 . .
TGTGCCAGCAGCTACTGGACAGGGAGTCCCAATGAAAAACTGTTTTTT CASSYWTGSPNEKLFF TRBJ1-4 TRBV7-9 TRBD1 once
TGCGCCAGCAGTGAGCCTGAGGGTCAGGGGACAGATACGCAGTATTTT CASSEPEGQGTDTQYF TRBJ2-3 TRBV10-1 . .
TGTGCCAGCAGTTACGGGACAGGGGGCGGGCATGAGCAGTTCTTC CASSYGTGGGHEQFF TRBJ2-1 TRBV6-5 TRBD1 .
TGTGCCAGTAGTATAGTGTTATCAGGGGTCGGTGGGGATGAGCAGTTCTTC CASSIVLSGVGGDEQFF TRBJ2-1 TRBV19 . .
TGTGCCAGCAGTCGGACTAGCGGGAGTTTTGGGGCCAACGTCCTGACTTTC CASSRTSGSFGANVLTF TRBJ2-6 TRBV6-6 TRBD2 .
TGTGCCAGCAGCCAAGGCACGGGACTAGCGACAGATACGCAGTATTTT CASSQGTGLATDTQYF TRBJ2-3 TRBV3-1/TRBV3-2 TRBD2 once
TGTGCCAGCAGTCCAGGGCTAGAGTTCTACGAGCAGTACTTC CASSPGLEFYEQYF TRBJ2-7 TRBV5-4 . .